These 21 T cell receptor beta chains were sequenced from one sample in a study of cytomegalovirus exposure and HLA in healthy donors. PCR used 60 Vbeta primers and 13 Jbeta primers. Assay: immunoSEQ multiplex PCR; the TCRdb copy retains only in-frame clones and omits some. The data contain 150,000 or so clones, 60% to 85% of them singletons. Sequencing was carried out using PBMCs. These receptors were collected from a woman in her 40s in good health and CMV-seropositive.

The chain uses TRBV7-6 and TRBJ2-1, with D possibly TRBD2 on 5 matching bases. CDR1 and CDR2 (germline): SGHVS, FNYEAQ. This CDR3 has 11 residues. V was shortened by 8 bases and J by 9 bases, with 11 bases between the two germline ends. CDR3 nucleotide sequence: TGTGCCAGCTCCCCCGGGGTTGAGCAGTTCTTC. Translated: CASSPGVEQFF.

The table lists this clone with a few counts. This rearrangement joins TRBV5-4 to TRBJ2-1, with a possible D match to TRBD2 (5 bases). Trimming cost V 2 bases and J 4 bases, with 16 bases left between them. The CDR3 has 16 amino acids. The germline CDR1 and CDR2 sequences are SGHNT and YYREEE (reference sequence). The CDR3 spells CASSFLGFSGYNEQFF. The CDR3 nucleotides read TGTGCCAGCAGCTTCCTAGGGTTCTCGGGGTACAATGAGCAGTTCTTC.

This chain joins TRBV15 and TRBJ2-7; no definite D call. Trimming took off 1 base at V and 5 bases at J, with 9 bases between the two ends. This CDR3 is built from 13 residues. CDR1 LNHNV and CDR2 YYDKDF come from the germline V gene (reference sequence). The CDR3, as DNA: TGTGCCACCAGCAGAGGGCGGCAAGACGAGCAGTACTTC. Its protein product is CATSRGRQDEQYF.

The chain links TRBV30 to TRBJ1-6; 10 positions match TRBD1. V shed 0 bases, J shed 6 bases, and the junction held 14 bases outside the gene matches. In germline, CDR1 is GTSNPN, CDR2 SVGIG (reference sequence). CDR3 size: 19 residues. In DNA, the CDR3 is TGTGCCTGGAGTGTATCCCCCCAGCTTCGGACAGGGGGTAATTCACCCCTCCACTTT. It codes for CAWSVSPQLRTGGNSPLHF.

The chain is built from TRBV7-9 and TRBJ2-7; 11 nucleotides align to TRBD1. Germline V lookup: CDR1 SEHNR, CDR2 FQNEAQ (reference sequence). The CDR3 totals 16 residues. V lost 0 bases and J lost 2; bases outside the gene matches: 3. CDR3 region: CASSLAGQGATYEQYF. The CDR3 nucleotides read TGTGCCAGCAGCTTAGCAGGACAGGGGGCAACCTACGAGCAGTACTTC.

This chain links TRBV2 with TRBJ2-3, with TRBD1 as a possible D gene (5 bases). CDR3 size: 14 residues. The germline V gene encodes CDR1 SNHLY and CDR2 FYNNEI. V was pared by 6 bases and J by 0 bases, with 10 bases between. CDR3 coding DNA: TGTGCCAGCAGACAGGATCCTAGCACAGATACGCAGTATTTT. This encodes CASRQDPSTDTQYF. The full variable domain, in which reference TRBV2 and TRBJ2-3 provide the parts outside the CDR3, is EPEVTQTPSHQVTQMGQEVILRCVPISNHLYFYWYRQILGQKVEFLVSFYNNEISEKSEIFDDQFSVERPDGSNFTLKIRSTKLEDSAMYFCASRQDPSTDTQYFGPGTRLTVL.

This clone appeared once. The chain employs TRBV5-1 and TRBJ2-5; 10 positions match TRBD2. Per the germline V gene, CDR1 is SGHRS and CDR2 is YFSETQ. J lost 2 bases, V lost 4 bases, and 8 bases had no gene match. CDR3 length equals 16 residues. The CDR3 DNA sequence: TGCGCCAGCAGCAGCGCCGGGACTAGCGCGCAAGAGACCCAGTACTTC. Its translation: CASSSAGTSAQETQYF.

V is TRBV14 and J is TRBJ2-2; perhaps TRBD2 as D (6 bases). There are 15 residues in the CDR3. V lost 0 bases and J 6 bases, leaving 11 bases between the germline ends. In germline, CDR1 is SGHDN, CDR2 FVKESK. CDR3 sequence: CASSQDVGRPGELFF. The CDR3 DNA reads as TGTGCCAGCAGCCAAGATGTCGGGAGACCCGGGGAGCTGTTTTTT.

The chain is built from TRBV6-1 and TRBJ2-1, with unresolved D. V lost 9 bases to trimming and J lost 4 bases, with 16 bases between them. The length of the CDR3 is 14 residues. The germline CDR1 and CDR2 sequences are MNHNS and SASEGT. This CDR3 is CASIAPGLYNEQFF. As DNA, the CDR3 is TGTGCCAGTATTGCGCCAGGCCTATACAATGAGCAGTTCTTC.

The CDR3 DNA reads TGTGCCTGGAGTACCTGGCAGGGCAGGATCGGGGAGCTGTTTTTT. Protein product: CAWSTWQGRIGELFF. This sequence joins TRBV30 and TRBJ2-2; tentatively, D is TRBD1 (5 bases). The ends were cut back, 2 bases at V and 7 bases at J, with 17 bases in the middle. The CDR3 is 15 residues long. Germline-derived CDR1 and CDR2 are GTSNPN and SVGIG (reference sequence). The whole variable domain, filled in from reference TRBV30 and TRBJ2-2, reads SQTIHQWPATLVQPVGSPLSLECTVEGTSNPNLYWYRQAAGRGLQLLFYSVGIGQISSEVPQNLSASRPQDRQFILSSKKLLLSDSGFYLCAWSTWQGRIGELFFGEGSRLTVL.

The chain uses TRBV19 and TRBJ1-2, with 7 bases fitting TRBD1. There are 13 residues in the CDR3. The germline CDR1 and CDR2 sequences are LNHDA and SQIVND (reference sequence). The V and J ends lost 6 bases and 8 bases, in that order; junction bases with no gene match: 9. CDR3 sequence reads: CASRGTGELGYTF. In DNA, the CDR3 is TGTGCCAGTAGGGGCACAGGGGAGCTCGGCTACACCTTC.

A few counts support this clone. The rearrangement uses TRBV5-1 and TRBJ1-2; the match to TRBD1 covers 7 bases. The CDR3 spans 13 residues. J gave up 4 bases and V 0 bases, and 0 bases lay outside the gene matches. Germline CDR1 SGHRS, CDR2 YFSETQ. CDR3 in amino acids: CASSLGTGYGYTF. DNA for the CDR3: TGCGCCAGCAGCTTGGGGACAGGCTATGGCTACACCTTC.

The chain links TRBV10-3 to TRBJ1-2; D is ambiguous. The V end was cut by 4 bases, the J end by 7 bases, with 19 bases between. Germline V gene sequence: CDR1 ENHRY, CDR2 SYGVKD. The CDR3 runs 15 residues. The DNA for the CDR3 is TGTGCCATCAGTGTGCTCCTCGGGGAAGGAAGTGGCTACACCTTC. It encodes CAISVLLGEGSGYTF.

This clone appeared once. At one of its ends the junction is not consistent with the germline gene, which may arise from a read error. The rearrangement uses TRBV5-4 and TRBJ2-5; possible D gene TRBD1, 5 bases. The CDR3 has 14 residues. Germline lookup yields CDR1 SGHNT and CDR2 YYREEE (reference sequence). The CDR3 protein is CASSLGGWQGTQYF. The DNA for the CDR3 is TGTGCCAGCAGCTTGGGGGGCTGGCAAGGGACCCAGTACTTC.

This clone has just a few counts. The chain carries TRBV30 and TRBJ1-6; 7 nucleotides match TRBD1. CDR1 GTSNPN and CDR2 SVGIG come from the germline V gene (reference sequence). The J segment lost 7 bases and the V segment lost 0 bases, leaving 0 bases of the junction unmatched. This CDR3 spans 13 amino acids. The CDR3 sequence: CAWSVGGNSPLHF. CDR3 DNA sequence: TGTGCCTGGAGTGTAGGGGGCAATTCACCCCTCCACTTT.

V gene TRBV28 combines with J gene TRBJ1-1; 8 bases are shared with TRBD1. V lost 6 bases to trimming and J lost 3 bases; unmatched junction nucleotides: 6. Germline V gene lookup returns CDR1 MDHEN and CDR2 SYDVKM. The CDR3 is made up of 14 amino acids. CDR3 bases: TGTGCCAGCAGATTGACAGGGGACTACACTGAAGCTTTCTTT. It codes for CASRLTGDYTEAFF.

The chain links TRBV6-5 to TRBJ1-2; TRBD1 matches 7 bases. The CDR3 runs 11 residues. Germline V gene lookup returns CDR1 MNHEY and CDR2 SVGAGI. As DNA, the CDR3 is TGTTGCACAGGGGAGGACTATGGCTACACCTTC. Translated: CCTGEDYGYTF.

This chain joins TRBV14 and TRBJ1-4, with 8 bases fitting TRBD1. V shed 2 bases and J 7 bases; nucleotides not matched to a gene: 6. The CDR3 is made up of 15 amino acids. Germline V lookup: CDR1 SGHDN, CDR2 FVKESK. The CDR3 DNA is TGTGCCAGCAGCCAACAGGACAGGGTTGGTGAAAAACTGTTTTTT. It encodes CASSQQDRVGEKLFF.

The V call is TRBV13, the J call TRBJ2-3, with 7 bases lining up with TRBD2. The CDR3 covers 15 residues. V trimming: 6 bases; J trimming: 5 bases; junction bases outside the gene matches: 11. Germline CDR1 and CDR2: PRHDT and FYEKMQ (reference sequence). CDR3 sequence: CASRRAGGGGDTQYF. DNA of the CDR3: TGTGCCAGCAGACGTGCCGGTGGGGGGGGAGATACGCAGTATTTT.

The chain links TRBV11-2 to TRBJ2-2; D is ambiguous. Trimming cost V 1 base and J 0 bases, with 6 bases left between them. This CDR3 is built from 15 residues. CDR1 is SGHAT, CDR2 FQNNGV, per germline. The CDR3 coding sequence is TGTGCCAGCAGCTTAGTACAGACGAACACCGGGGAGCTGTTTTTT. Translation gives CASSLVQTNTGELFF.

The count of this clone is one. Other DNA sequences in this sample translate to the same CDR3. The chain has TRBV19 and TRBJ2-1; D uncertain. V lost 1 base, J lost 6 bases, and 4 bases lay in between. The germline V gene has CDR1 LNHDA and CDR2 SQIVND (reference sequence). The CDR3 consists of 12 residues. CDR3 nucleotide sequence: TGTGCCAGTAGTATAGGGCTCAATGAGCAGTTCTTC. Encoded protein: CASSIGLNEQFF.